This TCR beta chain stems from a study of prognosis after radiotherapy for stage I lung cancer. This clonotype was counted at least ten times. Amplification of the TCR beta CDR3 (from genomic DNA) was done by two-round multiplex PCR. During first-round PCR, primers specific to each TRBV and TRBJ gene were used. A second round of PCR was carried out using universal primers. TCRdb reanalysed the multiplex PCR reads using MiXCR and keeps one entry per CDR3 protein. The sample contains roughly 24,000 distinct CDR3 sequences, about 41% of which appear only once. CDR1 is SGHTA, CDR2 FQGNSA, per germline. The V gene lost 7 bases and the J gene lost 1 base, with 11 bases spanning the gap. This CDR3 is built from 13 residues.

The sequences come from PBMCs, collected before or after stereotactic body radiation therapy (not recorded which). The chain has TRBV7-2 and TRBJ2-7; D is perhaps TRBD2 (5 bases). The clonotype was recovered from a donor aged 50 or older with non-small cell lung cancer. Here the CDR3 reads CASTIGGSYEQYF. The CDR3 coding sequence is TGTGCCAGCACCATAGGAGGTTCCTACGAGCAGTACTTC.